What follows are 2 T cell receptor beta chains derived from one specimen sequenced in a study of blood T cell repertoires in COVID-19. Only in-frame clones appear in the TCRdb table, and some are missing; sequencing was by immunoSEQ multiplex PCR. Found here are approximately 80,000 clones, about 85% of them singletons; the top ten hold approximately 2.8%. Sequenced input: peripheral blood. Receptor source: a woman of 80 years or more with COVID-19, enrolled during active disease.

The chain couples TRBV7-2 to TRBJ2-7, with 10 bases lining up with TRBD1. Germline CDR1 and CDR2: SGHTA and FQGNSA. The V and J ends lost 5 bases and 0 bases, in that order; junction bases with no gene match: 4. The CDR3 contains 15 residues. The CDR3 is CASSAGQGTSYEQYF. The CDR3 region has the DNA TGTGCCAGCAGCGCGGGACAGGGGACCTCCTACGAGCAGTACTTC.

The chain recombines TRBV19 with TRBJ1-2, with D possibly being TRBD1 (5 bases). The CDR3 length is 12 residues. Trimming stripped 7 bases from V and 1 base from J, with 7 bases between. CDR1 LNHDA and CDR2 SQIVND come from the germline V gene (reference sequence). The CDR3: CASNRFNYGYTF. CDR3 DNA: TGTGCCAGTAACAGGTTTAACTATGGCTACACCTTC.